The 21 T cell receptor beta chains below were found in one sample sequenced in a study of T cells expressing NK-cell markers. TCRdb reprocessed the 5' RACE reads; each CDR3 protein has one entry and no DNA is given. The specimen's table records 200,000 to 300,000 distinct CDR3 sequences. The sample comprised blood T cells: a sorted CD56 or NKG2C T cell subset, CD4+ or CD8+ T cells, or bulk PBMC T cells (not recorded which). The receptors originated from a woman between 18 and 75 years old in good health.

The chain joins TRBV11-2 to TRBJ2-1; TCRdb selects TRBD2, and the lack of DNA leaves this call unchecked. Looked up from germline, CDR1 is SGHAT and CDR2 is FQNNGV. CDR3 length equals 19 residues. CDR3 residues: CASSLVRLAGGRRYNEQFF.

The gene calls are TRBV5-5 and TRBJ2-1; lacking DNA, the TRBD1 call made by TCRdb goes unchecked. This CDR3 contains 16 residues. CDR1 SGHKS and CDR2 YYEKEE come from the germline V gene (reference sequence). The CDR3 protein is CASSMRTAHSYNEQFF.

This chain links TRBV18 with TRBJ2-7. The CDR3 consists of 14 residues. The germline gives CDR1 KGHSH, CDR2 LQKENI. Here the CDR3 reads CASSSRDSGGEQYF.

The chain couples TRBV20-1 to TRBJ2-3. The CDR3 extends over 12 amino acids. CDR1 is DFQATT and CDR2 is SNEGSKA in the germline V gene (reference sequence). CDR3 residues: CSALSRADTQYF.

The rearrangement uses TRBV5-1 and TRBJ2-1; the D call from TCRdb, TRBD2, cannot be confirmed without DNA. The CDR3 is 15 residues long. Germline V gene lookup returns CDR1 SGHRS and CDR2 YFSETQ. CDR3 sequence reads: CASSSLAGGGNEQFF.

The rearrangement joins TRBV19 to TRBJ2-1; TCRdb's assignment of TRBD1 cannot be checked, as there is no DNA. The CDR3 sequence is 17 residues long. Germline V gene sequence: CDR1 LNHDA, CDR2 SQIVND (reference sequence). The CDR3 is CASSIDHGTTPYNEQFF.

The J gene is TRBJ1-5, the V gene TRBV20-1; without DNA, the TCRdb call of TRBD1 cannot be checked. Germline V lookup: CDR1 DFQATT, CDR2 SNEGSKA (reference sequence). The CDR3 sequence is 15 residues long. Here the CDR3 reads CSARRQHHSNQPQHF.

The chain combines TRBV7-8 with TRBJ1-1; as DNA is missing, the TRBD1 call by TCRdb cannot be tested. Per germline, CDR1 SGHVS and CDR2 FQNEAQ. The length of the CDR3 is 16 residues. This chain's CDR3 is CASSPGQAGLNTEAFF.

CDR3 in amino acids: CASSHLTSDDEQYF. The rearrangement uses TRBV6-5 and TRBJ2-7; TCRdb picks TRBD2, but there is no DNA to check that call. This CDR3 comprises 14 residues. Germline V gene lookup returns CDR1 MNHEY and CDR2 SVGAGI.

The chain has TRBV27 and TRBJ2-1; the D call of TRBD2 rests on TCRdb alone, since no DNA is present to check it. The CDR3 loop spans 13 amino acids. Germline CDR1 and CDR2: MNHEY and SMNVEV (reference sequence). This chain's CDR3 is CASSLVFGSEQFF.

The chain uses TRBV7-9 and TRBJ1-1; TCRdb's D call of TRBD1 is untestable without DNA. CDR3 size: 13 residues. Germline values: CDR1 SEHNR, CDR2 FQNEAQ (reference sequence). This chain's CDR3 is CASAPRRNTEAFF.

This sequence joins TRBV4-2 and TRBJ2-2. This CDR3 comprises 13 residues. Germline V lookup: CDR1 LGHNA, CDR2 YNFKEQ. The CDR3: CASSQDLNGELFF.

The chain links TRBV12-3 or TRBV12-4 to TRBJ1-1; the D gene TCRdb calls, TRBD1, cannot be checked with no DNA. This CDR3 has 14 amino acids. The CDR3 is CASSLGDRGSEAFF.

This chain connects TRBV30 to TRBJ2-1; TCRdb picks TRBD2, but there is no DNA to check that call. Germline values: CDR1 GTSNPN, CDR2 SVGIG (reference sequence). CDR3 length equals 15 residues. The CDR3 sequence: CAWSVAASGRIGQFF.

The chain uses TRBV6-5 and TRBJ1-5; checking the TCRdb D call of TRBD1 is not possible without DNA. Per germline, CDR1 MNHEY and CDR2 SVGAGI. The CDR3 covers 14 residues. CDR3 amino acids: CASSYSETGGPQHF.

The CDR3: CASSLAPLAGLQETQYF. J is TRBJ2-5 and V is TRBV7-6; with no DNA, the TCRdb D assignment of TRBD2 cannot be verified. The V gene's germline CDR1 is SGHVS and CDR2 FNYEAQ. This CDR3 is built from 17 residues. Full variable domain (remainder filled in from reference TRBV7-6 and TRBJ2-5): GAGVSQSPRYKVTKRGQDVALRCDPISGHVSLYWYRQALGQGPEFLTYFNYEAQQDKSGLPNDRFSAERPEGSISTLTIQRTEQRDSAMYRCASSLAPLAGLQETQYFGPGTRLLVL.

The chain recombines TRBV5-1 with TRBJ1-5; lacking DNA, the TRBD1 call made by TCRdb goes unchecked. The CDR3 is 15 amino acids. Germline assignment: CDR1 SGHRS and CDR2 YFSETQ. CDR3 residues: CASSLEGGAGQPQHF. The variable domain in full, with the rest retrieved from reference TRBV5-1 and TRBJ1-5, is KAGVTQTPRYLIKTRGQQVTLSCSPISGHRSVSWYQQTPGQGLQFLFEYFSETQRNKGNFPGRFSGRQFSNSRSEMNVSTLELGDSALYLCASSLEGGAGQPQHFGDGTRLSIL.

The chain joins TRBV7-3 to TRBJ2-2; TCRdb indicates TRBD2, and absent DNA this call remains unverified. The CDR3 sequence is 16 residues long. Germline V gives CDR1 SGHTA, CDR2 FQGTGA. This chain's CDR3 is CASSLNSHNLEGELFF.

The chain recombines TRBV6-5 with TRBJ1-5; TCRdb picks TRBD1, but there is no DNA to check that call. CDR3 length equals 15 residues. Germline V CDR1 and CDR2: MNHEY, SVGAGI. CDR3: CASSYSWGANQPQHF.

The V call is TRBV6-1, the J call TRBJ1-5. This CDR3 contains 13 residues. The germline gives CDR1 MNHNS, CDR2 SASEGT. CDR3 protein: CASSLRKNQPQHF.

V is TRBV15 and J is TRBJ1-2; TCRdb proposes TRBD1, but this gene call is untestable without DNA. Germline V gene lookup returns CDR1 LNHNV and CDR2 YYDKDF (reference sequence). There are 13 residues in the CDR3. The CDR3 spells CATSPLRQGWGTF.